The sequence of this TCR beta chain was determined in a study of OX40 agonist ivuxolimab in advanced cancers. On the study more broadly: Given to patients was ivuxolimab, an agonistic anti-OX40 (CD134) antibody. Participants could have had prior anti-PD-1, anti-PD-L1 or anti-CTLA-4 therapy, and around 43% had some.

Study-wide findings and caveats: There was clonal expansion of CD4+ and CD8+ blood T cells by week 6 at 0.1 to 3.0 mg/kg.

The table lists this clone with a few counts. Its antigen is still unknown. Generated by immunoSEQ multiplex PCR, the TCRdb table keeps only in-frame clones and is missing some. Of around 68,000 clones in the sample, just over 85% were seen once. Trimming removed 0 bases from V and 5 bases from J; junction bases left unmatched: 3. Germline-derived CDR1 and CDR2 are LGHNA and YNFKEQ. The CDR3 loop spans 15 amino acids. The sequence derives from an adult with an advanced solid tumor such as melanoma, head and neck, liver or kidney cancer. The chain joins TRBV4-2 to TRBJ2-5; 10 nucleotides match TRBD1. This specimen was CD4+ or CD8+ T cells sorted from blood, taken in a trial of the OX40 agonist ivuxolimab. The CDR3 sequence is CASSQEGQGWETQYF. The CDR3 DNA sequence: TGTGCCAGCAGCCAAGAGGGACAGGGGTGGGAGACCCAGTACTTC.